This T cell receptor beta chain was retrieved from a study of cytomegalovirus exposure and HLA in healthy donors (dated by TCRdb to 2016 to 2017). In terms of the full investigation: An earlier analysis of several hundred of the donors reported 276 Gb of sequence data and approximately 120 million unique TCR beta sequences obtained from some 200 million T cells. Roughly 300 gigabases of sequencing data and tens of millions of unique TCR sequences were included in an early release covering roughly 600 HLA-typed donors. Of the approximately 400 genotyped donors, about 80% fell in the genetic ancestry cluster associated with self-reported Caucasian donors. The study was designed to test whether signatures of past pathogen exposure could be identified by cataloging public T cell receptors. The study used immunosequencing to profile the T cell repertoires of more than 650 subjects and linked those repertoires to cytomegalovirus serostatus. Along with the roughly 670-subject first cohort, a separate validation cohort of about 110 different subjects was used. The study combined high-throughput TCR immunosequencing, statistical association of individual TCRs with disease status, and machine learning to predict cytomegalovirus infection status. A later analysis re-analyzed previously published TCR beta repertoires from several hundred donors and added high-resolution HLA genotyping to study TCR occurrence patterns. Rather than using new phenotypic data, the later analysis identified candidate immune exposures from TCR beta sequences and from how often those sequences occurred across donors. In an earlier analysis of roughly 540 of the donors, high-throughput TCR beta sequencing was used to judge whether each TCR beta V gene segment behaved as functional or pseudogenic. Donor age, sex, ethnicity and CMV serostatus were collected together with the repertoire data. Genome-wide SNP genotypes for about 65% of the 666 donors were used in a later genetic analysis, which treated that subset as a discovery cohort. Every repertoire in the discovery cohort had been generated on one and the same sequencing platform. HLA typing included class I and class II loci at four-digit resolution. The number of donors typed differed by locus, with roughly 620-630 for A, B, C, DRB1 and DQB1, roughly 520 for DQA1, nearly 610 for DPA1, and 472 for DPB1. Roughly 5 DR-DQ haplotypes were handled as single units for association and clustering, since linkage in the cohort was strong. On average, roughly 240,000 unique TCR beta nucleotide sequences were sequenced per donor among some 430 genotyped donors of the cohort, with roughly a sixth of those sequences being non-productive.

Germline trimming: 2 bases from V, 6 bases from J; junction bases outside gene matches: 3. The germline V gene sets CDR1 to MNHNS and CDR2 to SASEGT. The CDR3, cysteine through phenylalanine, is 14 amino acids long. Only CDR3 DNA remains: 42 bases, in frame from the first base. What the study reported, not specific to this receptor: The sequencing pipeline was judged likely to have produced a cluster of highly shared sequence variants as a technical artifact. In the study, some 160 TCR beta chains were listed as associated with cytomegalovirus. When HLA alleles, especially DR and DQ, strongly co-occurred, TCR associations were difficult to assign to individual alleles. In vitro tests confirmed that a few of the cytomegalovirus-associated TCR beta chains recognize cytomegalovirus antigens. Only TCR beta chains were sequenced in this cohort, and the absence of alpha or paired-chain data limited detectable features. In a later analysis, more than 15,000 TCR beta sequences were associated with specific HLA alleles at a false discovery rate of 0.05. A further reported finding was that TCR beta sequences accurately predicted the HLA-A and HLA-B alleles for most subjects in the first cohort. In an earlier analysis of 587 of the donors, most TCR beta V segments appeared in productive rearrangements about 90% or about 30% of the time, broadly matching IMGT annotations. A later analysis found that TCR association rates varied across HLA loci, with DRB1 alleles showing the most associated TCRs and HLA-C alleles the fewest. Most TCR sequences were seen in very few donors, while some public TCRs were found in many individuals. In a later analysis, most CMV-associated TCR beta chains were found to appear HLA-restricted, with HLA associations seemingly driven largely by CMV exposure. Roughly 17 rarely observed V segments, including chromosome 9 orphons, were excluded from the earlier analysis of several hundred of the donors because counts were too low. According to a later analysis, parvovirus B19, influenza, CMV and Epstein-Barr virus appeared linked to several top co-occurrence clusters. Immune exposure information for the cohort was limited to CMV serostatus. The authors suggested that the approach could potentially be extended to other disease states and immunological phenotypes. A later analysis found that HLA-associated TCR beta chains were more clonally expanded and had lower generation probabilities than equally common non-associated chains. The classifier was reported to diagnose cytomegalovirus status with high specificity and sensitivity in both the original and validation cohorts. An association between a missense DCLRE1C variant and V-gene and J-gene trimming of TCR beta chains was found in a later genetic analysis and replicated in an independent cohort. Compared with the approximately 700-donor mean, donors in an Asian-associated ancestry cluster had fewer N-insertions in productive TCRs, according to a later genetic analysis. Some IMGT-functional V segments, including TRBV6-2 and TRBV6-3, could not be told apart with the 87-base-pair reads, so those segments were excluded. Linkage disequilibrium might explain the correlated functional status among segregating V segments, but an unknown experimental factor could not be ruled out. The presence/absence analyses assumed that sequencing depth was roughly uniform across donors, and that assumption may not be true. Because HLA typing was missing for some donors at each locus, association tests included only the typed subset.

The cohort was made up of several hundred healthy bone marrow donors. At the time of sampling, every cohort member was nominally healthy, though immune exposures that went unrecorded were likely present. The donor tested CMV seronegative, placing the donor among the 350 or so seronegative members of the cohort. A peripheral blood sample was collected from each donor, and TCR beta sequencing was performed on peripheral blood mononuclear cells. The Qiagen DNeasy Blood Extraction Kit was used to extract genomic DNA from the blood cell samples. Of note for this clone: Its antigen has not been determined. Nothing much larger sits one base from this clone, and base qualities are not available.

Library construction relied on the immunoSEQ multiplex PCR assay. The multiplex PCR relied on a mix of 60 forward primers for TCR Vbeta segments and 13 reverse primers for TCR Jbeta segments. The CDR3 region of rearranged TCR beta genes was amplified from genomic DNA by a multiplex PCR assay. On the Illumina HiSeq System, the amplified TCR beta libraries were sequenced as 87-base-pair reads. The study's own analysis went as follows. In a later analysis, tens of millions of unique TCR beta chains were counted across the 500 to 850 repertoires, and roughly 10 million of these chains were shared by at least two donors. A nearest-neighbor algorithm error-corrected the raw reads and collapsed the reads into unique sequences, merging closely related sequences to remove PCR and sequencing errors. To assign V, D and J gene segments, CDR3 sequences were aligned to IMGT reference sequences. For a sequence to be retained, at least a six-nucleotide match to both a V gene segment and a J gene segment was required. Rearrangements were called productive when the CDR3 lacked stop codons and stayed in frame with V and J; all others were non-productive. CDR3 was defined by IMGT convention, running from the second conserved V-encoded cysteine to the conserved J-encoded phenylalanine. Sequences without an unambiguous match to a single V gene segment were excluded from the earlier analysis of 450 to 650 of the donors. In an earlier analysis of around 590 of the donors, a V segment was called functional when productive rearrangements were above 56.7%, and segregating when the standard deviation between donors exceeded 5%. To diagnose cytomegalovirus status from the catalog of TCR beta chain sequences, a statistical classification framework was built. V and J gene assignment, in a later analysis, came from comparing TCR nucleotide sequences with IMGT/GENE-DB human TR gene sequences. Using the TCRdist pipeline, a later analysis assigned CDR3 sequences along with most-parsimonious VDJ recombination scenarios. A later analysis defined each TCR beta chain by its CDR3 amino acid sequence plus V-gene family, and excluded reads lacking a unique V-gene family. In a later analysis, 500 to 650 highly shared, low-generation-probability nucleotide sequences were removed to address suspected cross-contamination and a sequencing artifact. For each public chain, a later analysis derived a clonal expansion index from normalized ranks of inferred template counts within each repertoire. A later analysis computed generation probabilities with a VDJ recombination model fitted to out-of-frame rearrangements, and checked the results against IGoR. Hypergeometric tests were used in a later analysis to score TCR-TCR, TCR-HLA and TCR-CMV co-occurrence, with a repertoire-size bias correction applied to the TCR pairs. To estimate false discovery rates, a later analysis permuted the HLA or CMV assignments 20 times. In a later analysis, co-occurring TCRs were grouped using DBSCAN, with TCRdist sequence similarity added in when clustering inside HLA-allele-positive subsets. For co-occurrence clustering, repertoires with fewer than 30,000 or more than 120,000 public chains were excluded, along with roughly 5 repertoires with anomalous nucleotide sharing. TCRdb carries this immuneACCESS record with in-frame sequences only. Its versions omit some clonotypes, under half of them owing to an unresolved V gene in the studies checked, with the rest unexplained. The V and J calls and clone size come from that table; D and trimming were worked out from the DNA. The sample includes 100,000 to 150,000 clones, with about 72% observed a single time. The ten largest clones capture approximately 1.4% of the sample.

The rearranged segments are TRBV6-1 and TRBJ2-7; the central 11 bases match TRBD2. This receptor was identified in a female donor in good health and CMV-seronegative. The sequencing input was PBMCs. The nucleotides are TGTGCCAGCAGTGAACAACTAGCGGGAGTCGAGCAGTACTTC. The encoded protein is CASSEQLAGVEQYF.